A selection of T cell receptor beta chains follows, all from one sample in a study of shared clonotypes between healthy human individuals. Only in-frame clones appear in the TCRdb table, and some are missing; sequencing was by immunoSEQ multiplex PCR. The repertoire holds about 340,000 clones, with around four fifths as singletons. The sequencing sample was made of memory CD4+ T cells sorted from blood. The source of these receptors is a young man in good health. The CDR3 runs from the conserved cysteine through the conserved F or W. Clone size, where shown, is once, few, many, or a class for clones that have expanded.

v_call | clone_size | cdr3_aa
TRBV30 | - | CAWIKGSSVRDTQYF
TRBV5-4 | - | CASSLLAGGVDTQYF
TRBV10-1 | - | CASSAGSGMVKNIQYF
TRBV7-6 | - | CASSLDSSLSYEQYF
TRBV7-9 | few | CASSLATSRAEPYEQYF
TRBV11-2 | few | CASSRTSGDYEQYF
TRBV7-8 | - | CASSHGGNTEAFF
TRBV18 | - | CASSPGLATETQYF
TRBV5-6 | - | CASSLAGARGTRNQPQHF
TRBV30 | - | CAWSPYEVGGYTF
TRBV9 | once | CASSVGSSREQFF
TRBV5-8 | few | CASSSQGGWLNEQFF
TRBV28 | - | CASRGTFRNEQFF
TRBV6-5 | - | CATLADSYYGYTF
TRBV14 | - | CASSQERLLGTQYF
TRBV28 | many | CASRGVDRRGSYEQYF
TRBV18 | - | CASSRENTEAFF
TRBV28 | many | CATCDYRDQKREAFF
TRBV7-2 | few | CASSRDSSGANVLTF
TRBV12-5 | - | CASGLADLAGVSYEQYF